The source of this TCR beta chain is a study of T-cell memory formation after mild COVID-19. TCRdb called the 5' RACE reads again in MiXCR, with one record for every CDR3 protein. The table records about 150,000 distinct CDR3 sequences, over 15% of them present only once. The germline V and J ends were trimmed by 5 bases and 5 bases, with 16 bases remaining between them. The CDR3 length is 15 residues. Germline CDR1 is SGHVS and CDR2 is FNYEAQ. The genes are TRBV7-6 and TRBJ2-4; D is possibly TRBD1 (6 bases). The receptor's source is an adult woman who had mild COVID-19 (a few samples of this study predate the infection). Cell type and time point are not known. What was sequenced was PBMCs or a T cell subset sorted from them (not recorded which). CDR3 nucleotides: TGTGCCAGCAGCCCCGGACAGTATCGCCAAAACATTCAGTACTTC. Protein sequence: CASSPGQYRQNIQYF.